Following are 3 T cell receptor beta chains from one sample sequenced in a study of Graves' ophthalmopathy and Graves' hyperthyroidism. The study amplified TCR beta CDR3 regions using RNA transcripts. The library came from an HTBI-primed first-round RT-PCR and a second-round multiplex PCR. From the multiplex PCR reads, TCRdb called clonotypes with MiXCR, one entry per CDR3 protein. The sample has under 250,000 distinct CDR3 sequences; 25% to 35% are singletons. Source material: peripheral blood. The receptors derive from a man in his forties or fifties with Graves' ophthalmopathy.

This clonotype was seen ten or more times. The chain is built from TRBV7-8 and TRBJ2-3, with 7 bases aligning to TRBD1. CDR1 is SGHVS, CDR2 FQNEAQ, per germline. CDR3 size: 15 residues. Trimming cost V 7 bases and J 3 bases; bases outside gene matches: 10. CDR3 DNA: TGTGCCAGCATCCACGACAGGGAGAGGACAGATACGCAGTATTTT. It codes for CASIHDRERTDTQYF. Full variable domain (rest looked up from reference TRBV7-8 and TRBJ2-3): GAGVSQSPRYKVAKRGQDVALRCDPISGHVSLFWYQQALGQGPEFLTYFQNEAQLDKSGLPSDRFFAERPEGSVSTLKIQRTQQEDSAVYLCASIHDRERTDTQYFGPGTRLTVL.

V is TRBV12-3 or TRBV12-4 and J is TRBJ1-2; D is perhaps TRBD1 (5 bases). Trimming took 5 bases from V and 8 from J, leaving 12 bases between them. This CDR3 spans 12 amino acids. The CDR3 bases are TGTGCCAGCAGTCTCCCCGGGGGGGGCTACACCTTC. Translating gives CASSLPGGGYTF.

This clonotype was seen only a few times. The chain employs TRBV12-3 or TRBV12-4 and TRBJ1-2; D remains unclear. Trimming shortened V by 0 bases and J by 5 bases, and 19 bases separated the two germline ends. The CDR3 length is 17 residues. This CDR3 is CASSLALYVAASYGYTF. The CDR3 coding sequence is TGTGCCAGCAGTTTAGCATTATACGTGGCGGCCTCTTATGGCTACACCTTC.